Presented here are 2 T cell receptor beta chains from one specimen sequenced in a study of early T cells in non-severe SARS-CoV-2 infection. TCRdb passed the 5' RACE reads through MiXCR, listing each CDR3 protein once. The top ten clones hold under 8.5% of a sample with some 20,000 distinct CDR3 sequences, more than 5% of them seen once. The sequencing input was whole blood. All receptors derive from an adult who was a healthcare worker with PCR-confirmed SARS-CoV-2 infection or an uninfected control (not recorded which).

In this sample, this clonotype turned up a few times. The chain couples TRBV6-5 to TRBJ2-3; TRBD1 is a possible D gene (7 bases). V lost 6 bases and J 6 bases, leaving 10 bases between the germline ends. The length of the CDR3 is 12 residues. The germline CDR1 and CDR2 sequences are MNHEY and SVGAGI. The DNA of the CDR3 is TGTGCCAGCAGCAGGGGGGAGGATACGCAGTATTTT. Its protein is CASSRGEDTQYF.

The chain carries TRBV7-6 and TRBJ2-2, with 10 bases lining up with TRBD2. V gave up 5 bases and J gave up 2 bases; unmatched junction bases: 5. CDR1 SGHVS and CDR2 FNYEAQ come from the germline V gene. The CDR3 has 16 amino acids. CDR3 sequence: CASSRGLAANTGELFF. CDR3 in DNA: TGTGCCAGCAGCCGAGGACTAGCGGCCAACACCGGGGAGCTGTTTTTT.